What follows are 26 T cell receptor beta chains derived from one specimen sequenced in a study of Ad26.COV2.S vaccination and SARS-CoV-2 variants. As to treatment: about 20 received Ad26.COV2.S at low or high dose, single or two shots; 5 received placebo; per-sample allocation not given. Material that was analyzed had been drawn on day 63 after the first vaccine or placebo injection. Libraries were prepared by immunoSEQ multiplex PCR; TCRdb keeps only in-frame clonotypes and omits some of them. The data contain 200,000 to 250,000 clones, 85% to 90% of them singletons. The source material was peripheral blood, sampled in a trial of Ad26.COV2.S vaccine versus placebo. These receptors were taken from a person aged 18-65 years who received the Ad26.COV2.S COVID-19 vaccine or a placebo.

The V gene is TRBV9, the J gene TRBJ1-1, with D perhaps matching TRBD1 (5 bases). This CDR3 is 15 amino acids long. CDR1 and CDR2 (germline): SGDLS, YYNGEE. Between the trimmed V and J ends, which lost 0 bases and 0 bases, there was a span of 9 bases. This chain's CDR3 is CASSVGGEVNTEAFF. CDR3 DNA sequence: TGTGCCAGCAGCGTAGGGGGCGAGGTGAACACTGAAGCTTTCTTT.

The CDR3 nucleotides read TGTGCCAGCAGCTTAGGAGTGGAGAGCTCCTACGAGCAGTACTTC. This encodes CASSLGVESSYEQYF. The rearrangement uses TRBV7-3 and TRBJ2-7; D gene unclear. Trimming pared 2 bases from V and 0 bases from J, leaving 11 bases between. Germline CDR1 reads SGHTA; CDR2 reads FQGTGA. The CDR3 contains 15 residues.

In this sample, this clone turned up a few times. The rearrangement joins TRBV9 to TRBJ1-4; possibly TRBD1 for D (5 bases). Germline lookup yields CDR1 SGDLS and CDR2 YYNGEE. V was pared by 0 bases and J by 4 bases, with 13 bases between. The CDR3 runs 16 residues. CDR3: CASSVAPQGNNEKLFF. Written as DNA, the CDR3 is TGTGCCAGCAGCGTAGCCCCGCAGGGAAATAATGAAAAACTGTTTTTT.

The CDR3 is CASSPRSGLAGGYEQYF. The CDR3 DNA is TGTGCCAGCAGCCCAAGATCGGGACTAGCGGGAGGGTACGAGCAGTACTTC. The rearrangement links TRBV3-1 (or the pseudogene TRBV3-2) to TRBJ2-7; 16 bases are shared with TRBD2. From germline, CDR1 is LGHDT and CDR2 YNNKEL (reference sequence). V lost 4 bases to trimming and J lost 4 bases; unmatched junction nucleotides: 7. The CDR3 length is 17 residues.

This chain uses TRBV30 with TRBJ2-7; 7 bases match TRBD1. There are 14 residues in the CDR3. Germline values: CDR1 GTSNPN, CDR2 SVGIG (reference sequence). Trimming cost V 3 bases and J 4 bases; bases outside gene matches: 9. The CDR3 spells CAWSRQGNVYEQYF. In nucleotides, the CDR3 is TGTGCCTGGAGCCGACAGGGCAATGTATACGAGCAGTACTTC.

The V and J genes are TRBV7-8 and TRBJ2-7; 10 nucleotides line up with TRBD1. Trimming cost V 2 bases and J 6 bases; bases outside gene matches: 7. The CDR3 is 15 amino acids. Germline values: CDR1 SGHVS, CDR2 FQNEAQ. The CDR3 loop reads CASSLRDRGPGEQYF. CDR3 nucleotides: TGTGCCAGCAGCTTACGCGACAGGGGGCCCGGCGAGCAGTACTTC. Full variable domain (outside the CDR3, taken from reference TRBV7-8 and TRBJ2-7): GAGVSQSPRYKVAKRGQDVALRCDPISGHVSLFWYQQALGQGPEFLTYFQNEAQLDKSGLPSDRFFAERPEGSVSTLKIQRTQQEDSAVYLCASSLRDRGPGEQYFGPGTRLTVT.

This CDR3 reads CASSSLGLGEQYF. The DNA of the CDR3 is TGTGCCAGCAGTTCCCTGGGGCTAGGTGAGCAGTACTTC. This sequence joins TRBV6-5 and TRBJ2-7; D is possibly TRBD1 (5 bases). Germline V gene lookup returns CDR1 MNHEY and CDR2 SVGAGI. The CDR3 loop spans 13 amino acids. Trimming took 4 bases from V and 7 from J, leaving 14 bases between them.

V is TRBV5-1 and J is TRBJ2-3; D is perhaps TRBD1 (6 bases). The CDR3 runs 15 residues. CDR1 and CDR2 from the germline V gene are SGHRS and YFSETQ. V lost 4 bases, J lost 2 bases, and 14 bases lay in between. CDR3 amino acids: CASSRGTLNTDTQYF. The CDR3 coding sequence is TGCGCCAGCAGCCGAGGGACACTTAACACAGATACGCAGTATTTT.

The V call is TRBV3-1 (or the pseudogene TRBV3-2), the J call TRBJ2-1; D not resolved. Germline V gene lookup returns CDR1 LGHDT and CDR2 YNNKEL (reference sequence). The V end lost 3 bases, the J end lost 5 bases, and 17 bases lay between the germline ends. The CDR3 is 16 amino acids. CDR3 residues: CASSHLYQFTNNEQFF. CDR3 nucleotide sequence: TGTGCCAGCAGCCATTTATACCAGTTCACTAACAATGAGCAGTTCTTC.

This clone is a singleton in its sample. The junction differs from germline at one of its ends, possibly a read error. The rearrangement links TRBV2 to TRBJ2-7; D ambiguous. CDR3 length: 11 residues. The germline gives CDR1 SNHLY, CDR2 FYNNEI. This CDR3 is CASSEGREQYF. The DNA of the CDR3 is TGTGCCAGCAGCGAAGGCCGTGAGCAGTACTTC. The full variable domain, with the rest looked up from reference TRBV2 and TRBJ2-7, is EPEVTQTPSHQVTQMGQEVILRCVPISNHLYFYWYRQILGQKVEFLVSFYNNEISEKSEIFDDQFSVERPDGSNFTLKIRSTKLEDSAMYFCASSEGREQYFGPGTRLTVT.

CDR3 amino acids: CASSGGAFSYNEQFF. The CDR3 DNA reads TGTGCCAGTAGTGGAGGGGCTTTCTCCTACAATGAGCAGTTCTTC. The J gene is TRBJ2-1, the V gene TRBV19, with D perhaps TRBD2 (6 bases). V dropped 5 bases and J dropped 0 bases, with 11 bases sitting between them. The CDR3 has 15 amino acids. Germline V CDR1 and CDR2: LNHDA, SQIVND (reference sequence).

This clone was counted a single time. The genes are TRBV18 and TRBJ1-2; TRBD1 matches 7 bases. CDR1 is KGHSH and CDR2 is LQKENI in the germline V gene. CDR3 size: 19 residues. V shed 0 bases, J shed 7 bases, and the junction held 20 bases outside the gene matches. CDR3 residues: CASSPPIRQGIRALPGYTF. As DNA, the CDR3 is TGTGCCAGCTCACCACCGATCCGACAGGGAATTAGAGCATTGCCTGGCTACACCTTC. Using reference TRBV18 and TRBJ1-2 for the parts outside the CDR3, the full variable domain is NAGVMQNPRHLVRRRGQEARLRCSPMKGHSHVYWYRQLPEEGLKFMVYLQKENIIDESGMPKERFSAEFPKEGPSILRIQQVVRGDSAAYFCASSPPIRQGIRALPGYTFGSGTRLTVV.

V usage is TRBV4-2 and J usage is TRBJ1-2; TRBD1 matches at 9 bases. J was trimmed by 2 bases and V by 2 bases; bases with no gene match: 6. Germline loops: CDR1 LGHNA, CDR2 YNFKEQ. There are 16 residues in the CDR3. The CDR3 nucleotides are TGTGCCAGCAGCCAACTGAACGACAGGGGGAACTATGGCTACACCTTC. The encoded protein is CASSQLNDRGNYGYTF.

The J gene is TRBJ1-1, the V gene TRBV5-6; D is undetermined. The germline gives CDR1 SGHDT, CDR2 YYEEEE. This CDR3 spans 16 amino acids. Trimming pared 0 bases from V and 2 bases from J, leaving 14 bases between. The CDR3 DNA reads TGTGCCAGCAGCTTGGTGTCGGCAGGAAGTAACACTGAAGCTTTCTTT. Its protein product is CASSLVSAGSNTEAFF. Complete variable domain (other parts from reference TRBV5-6 and TRBJ1-1): DAGVTQSPTHLIKTRGQQVTLRCSPKSGHDTVSWYQQALGQGPQFIFQYYEEEERQRGNFPDRFSGHQFPNYSSELNVNALLLGDSALYLCASSLVSAGSNTEAFFGQGTRLTVV.

This chain links TRBV20-1 with TRBJ2-3; tentative D call: TRBD2 (5 bases). Trimming pared 3 bases from V and 4 bases from J, leaving 20 bases between. CDR1 is DFQATT and CDR2 is SNEGSKA in the germline V gene (reference sequence). The CDR3 is 16 amino acids. The CDR3 DNA follows: TGCAGTGCTAGTGGCTGGAGGCCGGAGCTTTCAGATACGCAGTATTTT. This translates into CSASGWRPELSDTQYF.

The chain uses TRBV28 and TRBJ1-2; D is possibly TRBD1 (6 bases). The CDR3 runs 14 residues. Germline V gene sequence: CDR1 MDHEN, CDR2 SYDVKM. The V end was cut by 2 bases, the J end by 4 bases, with 11 bases between. The CDR3 here is CASSLGTWVYGYTF. The CDR3 coding sequence is TGTGCCAGCAGTTTAGGGACATGGGTCTATGGCTACACCTTC.

The chain joins TRBV7-9 to TRBJ1-2; D not resolved. From germline, CDR1 is SEHNR and CDR2 FQNEAQ (reference sequence). The CDR3 extends over 13 amino acids. Trimming pared 7 bases from V and 6 bases from J, leaving 15 bases between. CDR3 region: CASTPSRLDGYTF. The DNA for the CDR3 is TGTGCCAGCACCCCTTCCCGATTAGATGGCTACACCTTC.

V is TRBV5-1 and J is TRBJ2-7; 7 nucleotides line up with TRBD1. Germline V CDR1 and CDR2: SGHRS, YFSETQ. This CDR3 comprises 14 residues. Losses at the gene ends were 0 bases for V and 3 bases for J; bases not matched to a gene: 3. As DNA, the CDR3 is TGCGCCAGCAGCTTGGAGGGACAGCGCTACGAGCAGTACTTC. It specifies CASSLEGQRYEQYF.

The chain has TRBV5-4 and TRBJ2-3; D not certain. This CDR3 is built from 13 residues. The V and J ends lost 2 bases and 0 bases respectively, with 4 bases between them. In germline, CDR1 is SGHNT, CDR2 YYREEE (reference sequence). Here the CDR3 reads CASSLSSTDTQYF. The CDR3, as DNA: TGTGCCAGCAGCTTAAGCAGCACAGATACGCAGTATTTT.

The gene calls are TRBV9 and TRBJ2-7, with 11 bases aligning to TRBD1. V lost 4 bases and J lost 2; bases outside the gene matches: 5. Germline V CDR1 and CDR2: SGDLS, YYNGEE. There are 15 residues in the CDR3. The CDR3 coding sequence is TGTGCCAGCAGCCCGAGGGGACAGGGGGCCTACGAGCAGTACTTC. It specifies CASSPRGQGAYEQYF. Full variable domain (outside the CDR3, taken from reference TRBV9 and TRBJ2-7): DSGVTQTPKHLITATGQRVTLRCSPRSGDLSVYWYQQSLDQGLQFLIQYYNGEERAKGNILERFSAQQFPDLHSELNLSSLELGDSALYFCASSPRGQGAYEQYFGPGTRLTVT.

This chain uses TRBV10-2 with TRBJ2-7; 11 nucleotides align to TRBD2. After removal of 4 bases from V and 6 bases from J, the junction contained 5 bases not matched to a gene. The CDR3 loop spans 14 amino acids. Per the germline V gene, CDR1 is WSHSY and CDR2 is SAAADI. DNA of the CDR3: TGCGCCAGCAGTGTAGCGGGGGGGCCCTCCGAGCAGTACTTC. Its translation is CASSVAGGPSEQYF.

The rearrangement uses TRBV9 and TRBJ1-1, with D possibly being TRBD1 (5 bases). V lost 0 bases to trimming and J lost 6 bases, with 12 bases between them. Germline CDR1 reads SGDLS; CDR2 reads YYNGEE. The CDR3 spans 14 residues. CDR3 in amino acids: CASSVGDRDAEAFF. The CDR3 region has the DNA TGTGCCAGCAGCGTAGGGGATCGGGACGCTGAAGCTTTCTTT.

This chain uses TRBV11-2 with TRBJ1-4; no reliable D call. This CDR3 spans 15 amino acids. Germline-derived CDR1 and CDR2 are SGHAT and FQNNGV. V gave up 5 bases and J gave up 5 bases, with 15 bases separating them. The CDR3 spells CASSLTQAPNEKLFF. CDR3 nucleotides: TGTGCCAGCAGCCTTACACAAGCTCCCAATGAAAAACTGTTTTTT.

The chain combines TRBV15 with TRBJ2-5; weak D call: TRBD2 (6 bases). This CDR3 comprises 14 residues. Trimming cost V 3 bases and J 4 bases, with 12 bases left between them. The V gene's germline CDR1 is LNHNV and CDR2 YYDKDF (reference sequence). DNA for the CDR3: TGTGCCACCAGCAGGCGGGGAGGCCCAGAGACCCAGTACTTC. Translating gives CATSRRGGPETQYF.

CDR3 in amino acids: CASSLYGVAGSHEQYF. CDR3 coding DNA: TGTGCCAGCAGCTTGTACGGCGTAGCGGGGTCCCACGAGCAGTACTTC. The chain employs TRBV5-4 and TRBJ2-7; 8 nucleotides align to TRBD2. Germline V gene data show CDR1 as SGHNT and CDR2 as YYREEE (reference sequence). The CDR3 consists of 16 residues. Trimming removed 1 base from V and 5 bases from J; junction bases left unmatched: 11. The whole variable domain, filled in from reference TRBV5-4 and TRBJ2-7, reads ETGVTQSPTHLIKTRGQQVTLRCSSQSGHNTVSWYQQALGQGPQFIFQYYREEENGRGNFPPRFSGLQFPNYSSELNVNALELDDSALYLCASSLYGVAGSHEQYFGPGTRLTVT.

The chain combines TRBV7-2 with TRBJ2-2; no reliable D call. The V and J ends lost 5 bases and 6 bases respectively, with 13 bases between them. CDR1 and CDR2 (germline): SGHTA, FQGNSA. The CDR3 contains 14 residues. This chain's CDR3 is CASSLSTAPGELFF. Written as DNA, the CDR3 is TGTGCCAGCAGCCTATCCACCGCCCCCGGGGAGCTGTTTTTT.